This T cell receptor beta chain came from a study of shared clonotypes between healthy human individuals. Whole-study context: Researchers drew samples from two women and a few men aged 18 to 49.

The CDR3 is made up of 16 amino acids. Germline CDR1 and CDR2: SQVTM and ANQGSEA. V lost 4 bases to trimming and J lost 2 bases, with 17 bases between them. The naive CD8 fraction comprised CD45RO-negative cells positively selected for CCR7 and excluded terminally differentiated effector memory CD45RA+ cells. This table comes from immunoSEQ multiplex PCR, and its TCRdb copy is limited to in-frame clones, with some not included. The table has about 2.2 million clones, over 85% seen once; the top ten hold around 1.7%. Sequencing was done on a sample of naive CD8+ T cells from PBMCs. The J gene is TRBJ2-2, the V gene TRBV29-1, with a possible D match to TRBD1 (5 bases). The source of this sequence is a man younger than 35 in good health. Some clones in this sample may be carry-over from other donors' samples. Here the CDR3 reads CSVVLASRANTGELFF. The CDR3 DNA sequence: TGCAGCGTTGTGTTGGCGAGCAGGGCTAACACCGGGGAGCTGTTTTTT.